Listed here is a single T cell receptor beta chain. Its antigen is currently unknown. The entry originates in a study of CXCR3-negative and CXCR3-positive naive CD8 T cells. Overall study: Sequencing brought in approximately 140 million TRB reads altogether, and each library got about 1.5 +/- 0.3 million. Study results and limitations: CXCR3-negative naive cells had less hydrophobic TRB CDR3s than did CXCR3-positive naive cells.

Via 5' RACE with UMI labels, TRB cDNA libraries were prepared. TCRdb re-called the 5' RACE reads; every CDR3 protein appears as one record, without DNA. The sample totals about 98,000 distinct CDR3 sequences. Naive CD8+ T cells were CD45RO-CCR7+CD27+CD95-. Germline V gives CDR1 SGHTA, CDR2 FQGTGA. This CDR3 has 14 residues. The sequenced sample consisted of naive CXCR3+ CD8+ T cells from blood. Subset here: CD45RO-CCR7+CD27+CD95- naive CD8+ T cells expressing CXCR3 (TNR3+). This TCR was sampled from a human donor in good health. Some clones in this sample may be carry-over from other donors' samples. This rearrangement joins TRBV7-3 to TRBJ2-7; TCRdb calls TRBD1, which cannot be checked without DNA. The CDR3 loop reads CASSLGPGAYEQYF. The full variable domain, completed using reference TRBV7-3 and TRBJ2-7, is GAGVSQTPSNKVTEKGKYVELRCDPISGHTALYWYRQSLGQGPEFLIYFQGTGAADDSGLPNDRFFAVRPEGSVSTLKIQRTERGDSAVYLCASSLGPGAYEQYFGPGTRLTVT.